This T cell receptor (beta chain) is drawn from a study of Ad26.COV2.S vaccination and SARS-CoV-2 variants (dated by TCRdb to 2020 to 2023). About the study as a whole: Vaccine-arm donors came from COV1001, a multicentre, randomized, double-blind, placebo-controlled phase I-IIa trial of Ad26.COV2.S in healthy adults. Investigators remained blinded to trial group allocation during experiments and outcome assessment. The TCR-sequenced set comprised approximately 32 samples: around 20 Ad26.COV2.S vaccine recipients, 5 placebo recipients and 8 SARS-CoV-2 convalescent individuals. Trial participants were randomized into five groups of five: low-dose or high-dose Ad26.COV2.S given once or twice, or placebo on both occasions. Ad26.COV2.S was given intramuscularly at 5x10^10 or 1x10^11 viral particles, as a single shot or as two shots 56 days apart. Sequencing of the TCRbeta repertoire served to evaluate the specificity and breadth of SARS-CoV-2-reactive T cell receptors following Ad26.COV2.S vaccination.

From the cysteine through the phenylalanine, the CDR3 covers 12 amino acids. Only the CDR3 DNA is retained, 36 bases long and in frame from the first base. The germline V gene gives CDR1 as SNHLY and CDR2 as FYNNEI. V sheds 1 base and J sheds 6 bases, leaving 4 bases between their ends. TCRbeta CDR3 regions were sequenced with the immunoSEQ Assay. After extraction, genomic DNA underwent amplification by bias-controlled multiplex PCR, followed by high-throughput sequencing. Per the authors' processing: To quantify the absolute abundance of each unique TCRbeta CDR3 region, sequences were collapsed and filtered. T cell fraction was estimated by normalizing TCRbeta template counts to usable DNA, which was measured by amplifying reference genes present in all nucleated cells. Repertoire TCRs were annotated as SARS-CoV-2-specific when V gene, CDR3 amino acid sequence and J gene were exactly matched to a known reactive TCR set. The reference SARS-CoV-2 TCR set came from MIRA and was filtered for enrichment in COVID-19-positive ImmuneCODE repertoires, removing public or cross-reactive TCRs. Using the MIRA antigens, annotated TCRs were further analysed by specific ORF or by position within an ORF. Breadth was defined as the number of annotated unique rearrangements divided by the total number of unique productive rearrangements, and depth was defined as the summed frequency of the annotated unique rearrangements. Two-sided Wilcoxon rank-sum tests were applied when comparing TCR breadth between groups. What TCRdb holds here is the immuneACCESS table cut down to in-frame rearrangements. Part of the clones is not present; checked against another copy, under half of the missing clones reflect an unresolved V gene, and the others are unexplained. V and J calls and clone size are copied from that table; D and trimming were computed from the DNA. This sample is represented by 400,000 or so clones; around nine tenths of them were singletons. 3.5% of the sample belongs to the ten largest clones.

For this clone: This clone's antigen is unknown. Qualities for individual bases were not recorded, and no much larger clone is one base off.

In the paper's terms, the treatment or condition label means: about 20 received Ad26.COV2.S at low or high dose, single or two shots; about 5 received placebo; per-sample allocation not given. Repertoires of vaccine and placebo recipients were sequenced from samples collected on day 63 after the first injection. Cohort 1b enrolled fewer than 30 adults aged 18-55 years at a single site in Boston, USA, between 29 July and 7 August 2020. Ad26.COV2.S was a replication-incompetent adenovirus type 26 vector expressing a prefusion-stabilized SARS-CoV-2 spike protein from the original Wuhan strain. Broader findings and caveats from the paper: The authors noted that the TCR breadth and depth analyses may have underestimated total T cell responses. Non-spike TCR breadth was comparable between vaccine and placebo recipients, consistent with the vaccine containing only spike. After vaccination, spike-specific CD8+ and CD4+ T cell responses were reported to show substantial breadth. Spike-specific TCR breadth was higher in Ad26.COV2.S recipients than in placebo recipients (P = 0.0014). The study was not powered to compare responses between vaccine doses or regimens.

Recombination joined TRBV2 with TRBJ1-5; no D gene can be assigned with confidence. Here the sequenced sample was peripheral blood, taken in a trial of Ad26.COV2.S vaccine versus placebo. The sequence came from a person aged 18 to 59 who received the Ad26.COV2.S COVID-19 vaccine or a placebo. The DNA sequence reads TGTGCCAGCAGTGAAGGGGCTCAGCCCCAGCATTTT. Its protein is CASSEGAQPQHF.